Following are 17 T cell receptor beta chains from one sample sequenced in a study of blood T cell repertoires in COVID-19. Assay used: immunoSEQ multiplex PCR; TCRdb lists only in-frame clones, some missing. The data contain some 510,000 clones, roughly 90% of them singletons. What was sequenced was PBMCs or T cells enriched from blood (not recorded which). Source of these receptors: a woman aged 40 to 50 who had recovered from COVID-19.

V and J are TRBV4-3 and TRBJ2-3; 12 bases align to TRBD2. Losses at the gene ends were 4 bases for V and 6 bases for J; bases not matched to a gene: 5. Germline V gene sequence: CDR1 LGHNA, CDR2 YSLEER. The CDR3 is 15 residues long. The CDR3 region is CASSPSGRASDTQYF. DNA for the CDR3: TGCGCCAGCAGCCCTAGCGGGAGGGCCTCGGATACGCAGTATTTT.

With respect to this clone: A read error may account for a junction end that differs from germline. V and J are TRBV6-1 and TRBJ2-7; 12 bases line up with TRBD2. The length of the CDR3 is 15 residues. Germline CDR1 and CDR2: MNHNS and SASEGT. The CDR3: CASSEGTSGWDEQYF. CDR3 DNA sequence: TGTGCCAGCAGCGAAGGGACTAGCGGGTGGGACGAGCAGTACTTC.

V is TRBV5-5 and J is TRBJ2-7; 7 nucleotides match TRBD1. The CDR3 sequence is 15 residues long. Germline V gene lookup returns CDR1 SGHKS and CDR2 YYEKEE (reference sequence). J gave up 0 bases and V 1 base, and 4 bases lay outside the gene matches. The CDR3 region is CASSLTGAISYEQYF. The CDR3 region has the DNA TGTGCCAGCAGCTTGACAGGGGCCATCTCCTACGAGCAGTACTTC.

This chain links TRBV10-3 with TRBJ1-2; no clear D. The CDR3 sequence is 15 residues long. Germline V CDR1 and CDR2: ENHRY, SYGVKD. The V gene lost 3 bases and the J gene lost 5 bases, with 16 bases spanning the gap. In DNA form, the CDR3 reads TGTGCCATCAGTGATCCGGGCAGCTGGACTTATGGCTACACCTTC. Translated, it gives CAISDPGSWTYGYTF.

The rearrangement uses TRBV27 and TRBJ1-4, with D hard to call. The V and J ends lost 6 bases and 0 bases respectively, with 14 bases between them. CDR1 and CDR2 from the germline V gene are MNHEY and SMNVEV (reference sequence). The CDR3 is made up of 16 amino acids. The CDR3 protein is CASSLDKPATNEKLFF. CDR3 sequence (DNA): TGTGCCAGCAGCCTTGACAAGCCTGCAACTAATGAAAAACTGTTTTTT.

The chain is built from TRBV5-4 and TRBJ1-2, with 7 positions matching TRBD1. CDR3 size: 13 residues. Germline lookup yields CDR1 SGHNT and CDR2 YYREEE (reference sequence). With V trimmed by 5 bases and J by 5 bases, 6 bases remained unmatched. The CDR3 sequence is CASRNRGDYGYTF. The CDR3 region has the DNA TGTGCCAGCAGAAACAGGGGTGATTATGGCTACACCTTC.

The J gene is TRBJ1-6, the V gene TRBV5-1; the match to TRBD1 covers 7 bases. The germline V gene encodes CDR1 SGHRS and CDR2 YFSETQ. The V segment lost 0 bases and the J segment 1 base; nucleotides outside the gene matches: 7. The CDR3 is 18 amino acids. The DNA for the CDR3 is TGCGCCAGCAGCTTGGCCGGACAGGAGTTTTCCTATAATTCACCCCTCCACTTT. Its protein is CASSLAGQEFSYNSPLHF.

J is TRBJ2-2 and V is TRBV27; TRBD2 aligns across 13 bases. The V gene end was trimmed by 5 bases and the J gene end by 7 bases; junction bases not matched to a gene: 7. CDR3 length equals 16 residues. The germline gives CDR1 MNHEY, CDR2 SMNVEV (reference sequence). CDR3 DNA sequence: TGTGCCAGCAGTGTCGGGACTAGCGGGACGGGCGGGGAGCTGTTTTTT. Translated: CASSVGTSGTGGELFF.

V is TRBV29-1 and J is TRBJ1-2; 8 nucleotides agree with TRBD1. V lost 3 bases to trimming and J lost 10 bases; unmatched junction nucleotides: 7. The CDR3 consists of 12 residues. Germline V gives CDR1 SQVTM, CDR2 ANQGSEA. The DNA for the CDR3 is TGCAGCGTTGAGACAGGGGAATTTGACTACACCTTC. This sequence encodes CSVETGEFDYTF.

This chain links TRBV27 with TRBJ2-7, with 7 bases lining up with TRBD2. Unmatched junction bases numbered 8, after V lost 4 bases and J lost 2 bases. This CDR3 comprises 15 residues. Germline loops: CDR1 MNHEY, CDR2 SMNVEV (reference sequence). The CDR3 DNA reads TGTGCCAGCAGTTCCTCTAGCGGCACAACCTACGAGCAGTACTTC. It specifies CASSSSSGTTYEQYF.

V is TRBV27 and J is TRBJ2-7; 7 nucleotides align to TRBD2. Germline assignment: CDR1 MNHEY and CDR2 SMNVEV (reference sequence). The CDR3 runs 15 residues. Trimming removed 1 base from V and 7 bases from J; junction bases left unmatched: 10. CDR3 sequence reads: CASSLYPSGAGEQYF. DNA for the CDR3: TGTGCCAGCAGTTTATATCCTAGCGGAGCTGGGGAGCAGTACTTC.

This sequence joins TRBV7-9 and TRBJ1-1, with 8 bases matching TRBD1. V lost 1 base and J lost 4; bases outside the gene matches: 8. Germline values: CDR1 SEHNR, CDR2 FQNEAQ (reference sequence). CDR3 length equals 16 residues. DNA of the CDR3: TGTGCCAGCAGCTTAGGAAGACAGGGGTGGACCACTGAAGCTTTCTTT. Protein sequence: CASSLGRQGWTTEAFF.

DNA for the CDR3: TGCGCCAGCAGCTTAGAAGGGGGCTATGGCTACACCTTC. Translation gives CASSLEGGYGYTF. The chain combines TRBV5-1 with TRBJ1-2; TRBD1 is a possible D gene (6 bases). This CDR3 comprises 13 residues. Deletions cut 2 bases from V and 4 bases from J, with 9 bases between. Germline V gene lookup returns CDR1 SGHRS and CDR2 YFSETQ.

The V and J genes are TRBV7-9 and TRBJ2-5; 12 positions match TRBD2. Looked up from germline, CDR1 is SEHNR and CDR2 is FQNEAQ (reference sequence). V dropped 7 bases and J dropped 4; count of bases not matched to a gene: 16. The CDR3 runs to 18 residues. In DNA, the CDR3 is TGTGCCAGCATCCGGACTAGCGGGACTGCCCCCCTGTTAGAGACCCAGTACTTC. It codes for CASIRTSGTAPLLETQYF.

The chain carries TRBV2 and TRBJ2-2; weak D call: TRBD2 (5 bases). The CDR3 runs 12 residues. Per the germline V gene, CDR1 is SNHLY and CDR2 is FYNNEI. The V end lost 1 base, the J end lost 8 bases, and 5 bases lay between the germline ends. The CDR3 DNA reads TGTGCCAGCAGTGAAGGCGGGGGGGAGCTGTTTTTT. Translating it yields CASSEGGGELFF.

The V gene is TRBV27, the J gene TRBJ2-1; 8 positions agree with TRBD1. The CDR3 totals 16 residues. Trimming cost V 5 bases and J 0 bases; bases outside gene matches: 6. Germline V gene data show CDR1 as MNHEY and CDR2 as SMNVEV (reference sequence). The CDR3 nucleotides read TGTGCCAGCAGTCGGGACAGGATCAGCTCCTACAATGAGCAGTTCTTC. It is translated as CASSRDRISSYNEQFF.

The rearrangement joins TRBV7-9 to TRBJ2-5; 8 positions match TRBD1. V lost 6 bases, J lost 5 bases, and 14 bases stayed unmatched. The CDR3 runs to 16 residues. Looked up from germline, CDR1 is SEHNR and CDR2 is FQNEAQ (reference sequence). The CDR3, as DNA: TGTGCCAGCAGACCGACCGGGACAGGCCCTAGCGAGACCCAGTACTTC. Protein product: CASRPTGTGPSETQYF.